In its sample, the clone carrying this T cell receptor beta chain was seen a few times. Deletions cut 0 bases from V and 3 bases from J, with 5 bases between. The CDR3 runs to 13 residues. Germline CDR1 is MNHNS and CDR2 is SASEGT. Profiling relied on immunoSEQ multiplex PCR, and the TCRdb table lists in-frame clones only, not all of them. The data hold 35,000 to 40,000 clones, with under 35% observed a single time. The sample originates from a study of sequential checkpoint blockade in melanoma. Treatment indicated: randomized to nivolumab then ipilimumab (arm A) or the reverse (arm B). The chain recombines TRBV6-1 with TRBJ2-5; no definite D call. Material: tumor tissue (inferred from file names), obtained from a patient given nivolumab and ipilimumab in sequence. This TCR derives from a human donor with melanoma. As DNA, the CDR3 is TGTGCCAGCAGTGAAGCGCCCGAAGAGACCCAGTACTTC. This sequence encodes CASSEAPEETQYF.